The 27 T cell receptor beta chains below come from one sample, sequenced in a study of cytomegalovirus exposure and HLA in healthy donors. PCR primers comprised 60 Vbeta and 13 Jbeta primers. Profiled with immunoSEQ multiplex PCR; TCRdb holds only in-frame clones, not every one. The sample lists approximately 250,000 clones; 80% to 90% were seen once. Material: PBMCs. These receptors came from a girl aged 2-10 years in good health and CMV-seronegative.

The chain is built from TRBV5-1 and TRBJ1-4; 8 nucleotides agree with TRBD1. The CDR3 length is 16 residues. Germline values: CDR1 SGHRS, CDR2 YFSETQ. Trimming took 2 bases from V and 2 from J; bases not matched to a gene: 5. The CDR3 sequence is CASSFGTGVTNEKLFF. For the CDR3, the DNA is TGCGCCAGCAGCTTCGGGACAGGTGTTACTAATGAAAAACTGTTTTTT.

J is TRBJ2-7 and V is TRBV27; tentatively, D is TRBD2 (6 bases). Trimming removed 9 bases at V and 3 bases at J, with 18 bases between. This CDR3 has 14 residues. Germline CDR1 reads MNHEY; CDR2 reads SMNVEV (reference sequence). CDR3 in amino acids: CARDYLEFDYEQYF. In DNA form, the CDR3 reads TGTGCCAGGGACTATCTGGAATTTGACTACGAGCAGTACTTC.

The V call is TRBV30, the J call TRBJ1-2; D might be TRBD1 (5 bases). The germline gives CDR1 GTSNPN, CDR2 SVGIG (reference sequence). This CDR3 is built from 12 residues. The V gene lost 5 bases and the J gene lost 2 bases, with 9 bases spanning the gap. The CDR3 region has the DNA TGTGCCTGGGCGCGACAGAACTATGGCTACACCTTC. Translation gives CAWARQNYGYTF. Based on the CDR3 plus reference TRBV30 and TRBJ1-2, the full variable domain is SQTIHQWPATLVQPVGSPLSLECTVEGTSNPNLYWYRQAAGRGLQLLFYSVGIGQISSEVPQNLSASRPQDRQFILSSKKLLLSDSGFYLCAWARQNYGYTFGSGTRLTVV.

This chain connects TRBV4-1 to TRBJ2-7; 8 bases match TRBD2. This CDR3 is built from 15 residues. Germline lookup yields CDR1 MGHRA and CDR2 YSYEKL. After removal of 0 bases from V and 3 bases from J, the junction contained 4 bases not matched to a gene. In DNA form, the CDR3 reads TGCGCCAGCAGCCAAGATCGACTAGCGCACTACGAGCAGTACTTC. This codes for CASSQDRLAHYEQYF.

The V and J genes are TRBV5-1 and TRBJ2-1, with 7 nucleotides matching TRBD1. Unmatched junction bases numbered 9, after V lost 3 bases and J lost 6 bases. Germline V gene sequence: CDR1 SGHRS, CDR2 YFSETQ. The CDR3 consists of 15 residues. Here the CDR3 reads CASSSAGTDLNEQFF. Written as DNA, the CDR3 is TGCGCCAGCAGCTCGGCCGGGACAGACCTCAATGAGCAGTTCTTC. Full variable domain (rest looked up from reference TRBV5-1 and TRBJ2-1): KAGVTQTPRYLIKTRGQQVTLSCSPISGHRSVSWYQQTPGQGLQFLFEYFSETQRNKGNFPGRFSGRQFSNSRSEMNVSTLELGDSALYLCASSSAGTDLNEQFFGPGTRLTVL.

V usage is TRBV14 and J usage is TRBJ2-7; TRBD2 agrees at 7 bases. The CDR3 is 16 amino acids. Germline lookup yields CDR1 SGHDN and CDR2 FVKESK. Trimming cost V 5 bases and J 3 bases; bases outside gene matches: 13. Written as DNA, the CDR3 is TGTGCCAGCAGCGAGCGGGGTGGGGGTTCAGGCTACGAGCAGTACTTC. Its translation is CASSERGGGSGYEQYF.

The chain uses TRBV6-1 and TRBJ2-7; TRBD1 aligns across 7 bases. The CDR3 extends over 12 amino acids. V dropped 8 bases and J dropped 1; count of bases not matched to a gene: 2. The germline V gene has CDR1 MNHNS and CDR2 SASEGT. The CDR3 nucleotides read TGTGCCAGCGCGACAGGGTCCTACGAGCAGTACTTC. Protein: CASATGSYEQYF.

The chain uses TRBV10-3 and TRBJ1-2, with 7 bases fitting TRBD1. V lost 6 bases and J lost 7; bases outside the gene matches: 8. This CDR3 has 13 residues. Germline CDR1 is ENHRY and CDR2 is SYGVKD. DNA of the CDR3: TGTGCCATCAGCCTCGACAGGGAGAGTGGCTACACCTTC. Encoded protein: CAISLDRESGYTF.

J is TRBJ2-1 and V is TRBV19, with TRBD1 matching 8 bases. Unmatched junction bases numbered 3, after V lost 3 bases and J lost 2 bases. Germline-derived CDR1 and CDR2 are LNHDA and SQIVND (reference sequence). The CDR3 has 15 residues. The CDR3 sequence: CASSIGTGPYNEQFF. The CDR3 DNA follows: TGTGCCAGTAGTATCGGGACAGGTCCCTACAATGAGCAGTTCTTC.

The rearrangement uses TRBV10-1 and TRBJ2-3; 15 bases agree with TRBD2. CDR3 length: 17 residues. After removal of 4 bases from V and 3 bases from J, the junction contained 5 bases not matched to a gene. Germline lookup yields CDR1 WNHNN and CDR2 SYGVQD (reference sequence). The CDR3 nucleotides are TGCGCCAGCAGTGGCGGACTAGCGGGGGGGAAGACAGATACGCAGTATTTT. Translated: CASSGGLAGGKTDTQYF.

The chain employs TRBV5-6 and TRBJ2-7, with D possibly being TRBD1 (5 bases). Deletions cut 2 bases from V and 5 bases from J, with 17 bases between. Germline V gene data show CDR1 as SGHDT and CDR2 as YYEEEE. CDR3 length equals 15 residues. The CDR3 reads CASSFQPTDRNEQYF. Here the CDR3 DNA reads TGTGCCAGCAGCTTTCAACCGACAGATAGAAACGAGCAGTACTTC. The full variable domain, completed using reference TRBV5-6 and TRBJ2-7, is DAGVTQSPTHLIKTRGQQVTLRCSPKSGHDTVSWYQQALGQGPQFIFQYYEEEERQRGNFPDRFSGHQFPNYSSELNVNALLLGDSALYLCASSFQPTDRNEQYFGPGTRLTVT.

The chain recombines TRBV5-1 with TRBJ2-5; 9 bases agree with TRBD1. The tail of the sequence fits TRBJ2-7 better, so the J call may be wrong. Germline-derived CDR1 and CDR2 are SGHRS and YFSETQ. The CDR3 extends over 14 amino acids. CDR3 sequence reads: CASSWGTGTYEQYF. The CDR3 bases are TGCGCCAGCAGCTGGGGGACAGGGACCTACGAGCAGTACTTC.

V and J are TRBV4-1 and TRBJ1-2, with TRBD1 as a possible D gene (6 bases). The CDR3 loop spans 15 amino acids. Germline values: CDR1 MGHRA, CDR2 YSYEKL. V was shortened by 4 bases and J by 2 bases, with 14 bases between the two germline ends. The CDR3 protein is CASSRDPGVNYGYTF. The CDR3, as DNA: TGCGCCAGCAGCCGAGATCCAGGGGTAAACTATGGCTACACCTTC.

This clone has only a few counts. The rearrangement uses TRBV6-1 and TRBJ2-4, with a possible D match to TRBD1 (5 bases). The CDR3 is made up of 15 amino acids. Trimming removed 0 bases from V and 0 bases from J, with 6 bases in between. Germline CDR1 MNHNS, CDR2 SASEGT. CDR3 bases: TGTGCCAGCAGTGAAGCAGGGGTAGCCAAAAACATTCAGTACTTC. Translation: CASSEAGVAKNIQYF.

The chain links TRBV5-6 to TRBJ1-1, with D perhaps matching TRBD1 (5 bases). V shed 3 bases and J shed 6 bases, with 15 bases lying between them. CDR3 length: 14 amino acids. The V gene's germline CDR1 is SGHDT and CDR2 YYEEEE. The CDR3 region has the DNA TGTGCCAGCAGCTCATACAGGTCTTACTCTGAAGCTTTCTTT. This translates into CASSSYRSYSEAFF.

The chain recombines TRBV7-2 with TRBJ1-4; perhaps TRBD1 as D (6 bases). Germline CDR1 reads SGHTA; CDR2 reads FQGNSA. V was clipped by 3 bases and J by 6 bases, with 14 bases between them. The CDR3 sequence is 15 residues long. CDR3 DNA: TGTGCCAGCAGCTTGAACAGGGCACTGGATGAAAAACTGTTTTTT. Protein: CASSLNRALDEKLFF.

The chain employs TRBV5-1 and TRBJ2-7, with 12 bases aligning to TRBD2. The CDR3 has 19 amino acids. CDR1 is SGHRS, CDR2 YFSETQ, per germline. V lost 3 bases, J lost 3 bases, and 16 bases stayed unmatched. The CDR3 region is CASSSTYIALGLAGYEQYF. CDR3 DNA sequence: TGCGCCAGCAGCTCTACCTATATCGCCCTGGGACTAGCGGGCTACGAGCAGTACTTC.

This clone was recorded once. The gene calls are TRBV5-4 and TRBJ1-2; no clear D. CDR3 size: 13 residues. From germline, CDR1 is SGHNT and CDR2 YYREEE (reference sequence). V lost 0 bases and J lost 3, with 6 bases in between. CDR3 protein: CASSLASDYGYTF. DNA for the CDR3: TGTGCCAGCAGCTTGGCTTCGGACTATGGCTACACCTTC.

This clone was seen only a few times. The rearrangement links TRBV18 to TRBJ1-1; the D gene is possibly TRBD1 (6 bases). The CDR3 has 14 residues. The V end was cut by 5 bases, the J end by 5 bases, with 15 bases between. The germline CDR1 and CDR2 sequences are KGHSH and LQKENI. The CDR3 loop is CASSSGTPKTEAFF. The CDR3 DNA follows: TGTGCCAGCTCATCCGGGACACCGAAAACTGAAGCTTTCTTT.

V usage is TRBV5-1 and J usage is TRBJ2-1; D is ambiguous. Germline assignment: CDR1 SGHRS and CDR2 YFSETQ. There are 15 residues in the CDR3. V lost 0 bases and J lost 0, with 7 bases in between. As DNA, the CDR3 is TGCGCCAGCAGCTTGGGCGGTTTCTCCTACAATGAGCAGTTCTTC. Amino acid sequence: CASSLGGFSYNEQFF.

The J gene is TRBJ2-7, the V gene TRBV7-9; 8 bases fit TRBD1. Germline loops: CDR1 SEHNR, CDR2 FQNEAQ (reference sequence). Trimming took 5 bases from V and 5 from J; bases not matched to a gene: 11. This CDR3 has 15 residues. CDR3 loop: CASSGVTTGVDEQYF. CDR3 coding DNA: TGTGCCAGCAGCGGAGTAACGACAGGGGTCGACGAGCAGTACTTC.

This rearrangement joins TRBV19 to TRBJ2-4; 9 positions match TRBD1. The germline V gene has CDR1 LNHDA and CDR2 SQIVND (reference sequence). This CDR3 spans 18 amino acids. V was clipped by 0 bases and J by 2 bases; unmatched bases: 8. CDR3 residues: CASSIDRGTGLTKNIQYF. CDR3 DNA sequence: TGTGCCAGTAGTATAGATCGGGGGACAGGGTTGACCAAAAACATTCAGTACTTC.

This clone was observed a few times. This chain joins TRBV7-9 and TRBJ1-2; D may be TRBD1 (6 bases). V was cut by 0 bases and J by 4 bases, with 12 bases left in between. The CDR3 has 15 residues. Germline CDR1 and CDR2: SEHNR and FQNEAQ (reference sequence). This chain's CDR3 is CASSLASGDTYGYTF. CDR3 DNA: TGTGCCAGCAGCTTAGCGTCAGGGGACACCTATGGCTACACCTTC.

This clone was picked up one time. V and J are TRBV7-9 and TRBJ2-7; 9 bases match TRBD2. The CDR3 extends over 14 amino acids. V was clipped by 5 bases and J by 3 bases; unmatched bases: 5. The germline CDR1 and CDR2 sequences are SEHNR and FQNEAQ (reference sequence). CDR3 in DNA: TGTGCCAGCAGCCGTGGACTAGCGCACTACGAGCAGTACTTC. Translating gives CASSRGLAHYEQYF.

V usage is TRBV30 and J usage is TRBJ1-5; the match to TRBD1 covers 7 bases. The ends lost 3 bases at V and 9 bases at J; junction bases unmatched: 5. The germline CDR1 and CDR2 sequences are GTSNPN and SVGIG (reference sequence). The CDR3 is 12 amino acids. CDR3 in amino acids: CAWSATGTPQHF. In nucleotides, the CDR3 is TGTGCCTGGAGCGCGACAGGGACGCCCCAGCATTTT.

This sequence joins TRBV6-6 and TRBJ2-5, with 7 bases identical to TRBD2. Trimming removed 0 bases from V and 0 bases from J; junction bases left unmatched: 4. Per the germline V gene, CDR1 is MNHNY and CDR2 is SVGAGI (reference sequence). This CDR3 is 16 amino acids long. CDR3 nucleotide sequence: TGTGCCAGCAGTTACTCTAGCGGGCGCTACCAAGAGACCCAGTACTTC. It specifies CASSYSSGRYQETQYF.

J is TRBJ2-6 and V is TRBV7-9; maybe TRBD1 (6 bases). Germline V lookup: CDR1 SEHNR, CDR2 FQNEAQ (reference sequence). The CDR3 covers 16 residues. With 2 bases removed from V and 2 bases from J, the gap between germline ends came to 10 bases. CDR3 sequence (DNA): TGTGCCAGCAGCTTAATAGGGGGAACTGGGGCCAACGTCCTGACTTTC. It is translated as CASSLIGGTGANVLTF.